Sequencing of this T cell receptor (beta chain) was carried out in a study of Graves' ophthalmopathy and Graves' hyperthyroidism. A remark on this clonotype: This may come from a read error, since a much larger clone is one base off.

RNA transcripts yielded amplified TCR beta CDR3 regions. An initial RT-PCR round employing HTBI primers preceded a second-round multiplex PCR. TCRdb processed the multiplex PCR reads anew with MiXCR; each CDR3 protein has one entry. The sample records about 740,000 distinct CDR3 sequences, roughly 40% being singletons. Isolation of PBMCs was performed using around 9.5 ml of fresh peripheral blood. Germline loops: CDR1 SGHVS, CDR2 FQNEAQ. The CDR3 contains 14 residues. Trimming pared 2 bases from V and 3 bases from J, leaving 10 bases between. The receptor was isolated from an adult man with Graves' ophthalmopathy. The sequenced sample consisted of peripheral blood. The chain uses TRBV7-8 and TRBJ1-1; D is possibly TRBD1 (5 bases). The DNA of the CDR3 is TGTGCCAGCAGCTTAACTGCAGGGTACACTGAAGCTTTCTTT. It specifies CASSLTAGYTEAFF.